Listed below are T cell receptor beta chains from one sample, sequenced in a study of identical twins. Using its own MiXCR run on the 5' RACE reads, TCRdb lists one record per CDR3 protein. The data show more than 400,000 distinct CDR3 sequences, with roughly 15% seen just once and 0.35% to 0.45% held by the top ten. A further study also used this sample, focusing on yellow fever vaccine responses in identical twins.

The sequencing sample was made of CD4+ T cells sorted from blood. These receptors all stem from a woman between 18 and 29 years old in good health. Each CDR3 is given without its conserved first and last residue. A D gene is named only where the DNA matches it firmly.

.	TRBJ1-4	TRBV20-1	SARERHEKLF
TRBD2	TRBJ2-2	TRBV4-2	ASSPKTSGGYTGELF
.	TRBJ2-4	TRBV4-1	ASSQEGTGVAKNIQY
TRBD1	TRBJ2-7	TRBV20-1	SARGRGQGYEQY
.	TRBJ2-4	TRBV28	ASSFGGASRDIQY
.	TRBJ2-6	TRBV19	ASSIMGPGANVLT
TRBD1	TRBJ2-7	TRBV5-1	ASSLAGTGGYEQY
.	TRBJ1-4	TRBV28	ASRKQEKLF
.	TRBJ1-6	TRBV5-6	ASSLEALNSPLH
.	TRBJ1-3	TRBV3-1	ASSQENGNTIY
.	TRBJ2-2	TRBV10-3	AIRARSVTNTGELF
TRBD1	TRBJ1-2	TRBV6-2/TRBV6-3	ASSYSARTGNGYT
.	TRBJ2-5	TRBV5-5	ASSFATKETQY
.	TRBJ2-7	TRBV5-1	ASSLAGDRSYEQY
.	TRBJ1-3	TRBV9	ASSVGNSGNTIY
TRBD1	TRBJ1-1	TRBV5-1	ASSLNGQGARTEAF
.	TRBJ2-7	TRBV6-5	ASSYIRGSEQY
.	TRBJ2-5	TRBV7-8	AAAGAQETQY
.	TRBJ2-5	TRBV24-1	ATSGPQETQY
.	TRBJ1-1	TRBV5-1	ASSLASNGGRYNTEAF
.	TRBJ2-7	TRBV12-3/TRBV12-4	ASRVWRLLSYEQY
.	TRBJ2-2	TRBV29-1	SVDMGDTGELF
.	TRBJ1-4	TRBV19	ASSSGGATREKLF
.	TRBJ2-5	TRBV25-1	ASSEYVSQETQY
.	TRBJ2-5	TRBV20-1	SARDPSSPGETQY
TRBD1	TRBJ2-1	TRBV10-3	AISETGDRNEQF
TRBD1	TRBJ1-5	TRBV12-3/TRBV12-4	ASSADRGHQPQH
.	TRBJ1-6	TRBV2	ASSPAEVLNSPLH
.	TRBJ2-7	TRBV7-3	AWASYEQY
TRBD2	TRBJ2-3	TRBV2	ASSEGLAGDTQY
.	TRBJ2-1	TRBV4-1	ASSQVLQGRPNEQF